A single sample gave rise to the 17 T cell receptor beta chains below, sequenced in a study of T cell responses to AZD1222 COVID-19 vaccine. Produced via immunoSEQ multiplex PCR; TCRdb's table is partial and in-frame only. The data contain about 99,000 clones, about 90% of them seen just once; the ten biggest clones take up less than 3%. The sample in question was peripheral blood, obtained on day 0 of AZD1222 vaccination. Source of these receptors: an adult in good health.

The chain joins TRBV4-2 to TRBJ2-1; D not resolved. This CDR3 contains 17 residues. CDR1 and CDR2 (germline): LGHNA, YNFKEQ. With 2 bases removed from V and 0 bases from J, the gap between germline ends came to 14 bases. CDR3 sequence reads: CASSQNPLAISYNEQFF. The CDR3 nucleotides read TGTGCCAGCAGCCAAAATCCCTTGGCGATCTCCTACAATGAGCAGTTCTTC.

The chain couples TRBV5-4 to TRBJ2-2; 11 bases align to TRBD2. The CDR3 runs 15 residues. Trimming cost V 5 bases and J 3 bases; bases outside gene matches: 3. Germline CDR1 and CDR2: SGHNT and YYREEE (reference sequence). CDR3 nucleotides: TGTGCCAGCAGAAAGGGACTAGCGGACACCGGGGAGCTGTTTTTT. Amino acid sequence: CASRKGLADTGELFF.

This sequence joins TRBV24-1 and TRBJ1-5, with 7 bases fitting TRBD1. The CDR3 runs 16 residues. The J segment lost 1 base and the V segment lost 3 bases, leaving 5 bases of the junction unmatched. The germline CDR1 and CDR2 sequences are KGHDR and SFDVKD. The CDR3 loop reads CATSDTDRESNQPQHF. The CDR3, as DNA: TGTGCCACCAGTGATACCGACAGGGAGAGCAATCAGCCCCAGCATTTT.

This clone was seen only once. The chain combines TRBV5-4 with TRBJ1-4; D may be TRBD1 (5 bases). This CDR3 region has 14 residues. Germline CDR1 and CDR2: SGHNT and YYREEE (reference sequence). Trimming pared 5 bases from V and 8 bases from J, leaving 16 bases between. This CDR3 reads CASSSSRGEEKLFF. The CDR3 region has the DNA TGTGCCAGCAGTTCCTCCCGGGGCGAAGAAAAACTGTTTTTT. Supplemented by reference TRBV5-4 and TRBJ1-4, the full variable domain reads ETGVTQSPTHLIKTRGQQVTLRCSSQSGHNTVSWYQQALGQGPQFIFQYYREEENGRGNFPPRFSGLQFPNYSSELNVNALELDDSALYLCASSSSRGEEKLFFGSGTQLSVL.

This chain connects TRBV3-1 (or the pseudogene TRBV3-2) to TRBJ1-2, with a possible D match to TRBD1 (6 bases). The CDR3 consists of 14 residues. Looked up from germline, CDR1 is LGHDT and CDR2 is YNNKEL (reference sequence). Deletions cut 5 bases from V and 3 bases from J, with 13 bases between. CDR3 DNA sequence: TGTGCCAGCAGCTTAAGGGGGGTAGACTATGGCTACACCTTC. This encodes CASSLRGVDYGYTF.

This sequence joins TRBV4-3 and TRBJ1-3; 7 positions agree with TRBD1. In germline, CDR1 is LGHNA, CDR2 YSLEER. The CDR3 has 15 residues. The ends lost 0 bases at V and 3 bases at J; junction bases unmatched: 2. The CDR3 bases are TGCGCCAGCAGCCAAGACAGGGGGTATGGAAACACCATATATTTT. The encoded protein is CASSQDRGYGNTIYF.

This chain connects TRBV12-5 to TRBJ2-4, with a tentative D call TRBD1 (6 bases). The CDR3 is 16 amino acids. Germline CDR1 and CDR2: LGHNT and FRNRAP. The ends were cut back, 0 bases at V and 0 bases at J, with 9 bases in the middle. CDR3 bases: TGTGCTAGTGGTTTGGTACGAGGGGGAGCCAAAAACATTCAGTACTTC. It yields the protein CASGLVRGGAKNIQYF. The variable domain in full, with the rest retrieved from reference TRBV12-5 and TRBJ2-4, is DARVTQTPRHKVTEMGQEVTMRCQPILGHNTVFWYRQTMMQGLELLAYFRNRAPLDDSGMPKDRFSAEMPDATLATLKIQPSEPRDSAVYFCASGLVRGGAKNIQYFGAGTRLSVL.

Only one count was recorded for this clone. The chain is built from TRBV6-6 and TRBJ1-1, with TRBD1 identical over 7 bases. Germline V gene sequence: CDR1 MNHNY, CDR2 SVGAGI (reference sequence). The trim removed 2 bases at V and 4 bases at J, leaving 10 bases unmatched. This CDR3 comprises 16 residues. The CDR3, as DNA: TGTGCCAGCAGTTACGGGATAGGGGGCGACGGCACTGAAGCTTTCTTT. Its translation: CASSYGIGGDGTEAFF.

The chain has TRBV10-3 and TRBJ2-2, with 8 nucleotides matching TRBD1. Germline CDR1 reads ENHRY; CDR2 reads SYGVKD. V was clipped by 8 bases and J by 4 bases; unmatched bases: 9. CDR3 size: 15 residues. The CDR3 sequence is CAIFRQGFFTGELFF. For the CDR3, the DNA is TGTGCCATCTTCCGACAGGGGTTTTTCACCGGGGAGCTGTTTTTT.

The chain couples TRBV7-9 to TRBJ2-1; the D gene is possibly TRBD1 (6 bases). The CDR3 contains 15 residues. Per the germline V gene, CDR1 is SEHNR and CDR2 is FQNEAQ (reference sequence). Trimming removed 2 bases from V and 9 bases from J, with 17 bases in between. The CDR3: CASSLMAGADGEQFF. The CDR3 bases are TGTGCCAGCAGCTTAATGGCAGGGGCGGATGGTGAGCAGTTCTTC.

This clone was seen more than once but under ten times. This chain uses TRBV14 with TRBJ2-7, with 12 bases aligning to TRBD2. In germline, CDR1 is SGHDN, CDR2 FVKESK. Germline trimming cut 10 bases from V and 1 base from J; bases unmatched to any gene: 8. The CDR3 covers 15 residues. CDR3 sequence (DNA): TGTGCCAACCGCGGGACTAGCGGGTCTTCCTACGAGCAGTACGTC. Residues: CANRGTSGSSYEQYV.

The chain combines TRBV3-1 (or the pseudogene TRBV3-2) with TRBJ2-1; D is undetermined. CDR3 size: 12 residues. The V end was cut by 4 bases, the J end by 7 bases, with 8 bases between. Germline assignment: CDR1 LGHDT and CDR2 YNNKEL (reference sequence). In DNA form, the CDR3 reads TGTGCCAGCAGCCTGCTAGGGAATGAGCAGTTCTTC. Its protein is CASSLLGNEQFF.

V usage is TRBV19 and J usage is TRBJ1-5; D perhaps matches TRBD1 (5 bases). This CDR3 contains 15 residues. V gave up 6 bases and J gave up 2 bases, with 14 bases separating them. CDR1 and CDR2 (germline): LNHDA, SQIVND (reference sequence). CDR3 DNA sequence: TGTGCCAGTAGATGGGGCTCGACAGGCAATCAGCCCCAGCATTTT. Protein: CASRWGSTGNQPQHF.

The chain uses TRBV18 and TRBJ1-2; 7 bases agree with TRBD1. Looked up from germline, CDR1 is KGHSH and CDR2 is LQKENI. The CDR3 consists of 15 residues. J lost 2 bases, V lost 4 bases, and 7 bases had no gene match. The CDR3 DNA reads TGTGCCAGCTCACAATACGGGACAGAGAACTATGGCTACACCTTC. It is translated as CASSQYGTENYGYTF.

In DNA, the CDR3 is TGTGCCAGCAGTGCGACAGGAATAAATCAGCCCCAGCATTTT. Translating gives CASSATGINQPQHF. The chain uses TRBV25-1 and TRBJ1-5, with a possible D match to TRBD1 (6 bases). The CDR3 extends over 14 amino acids. Deletions cut 4 bases from V and 4 bases from J, with 11 bases between. Per germline, CDR1 MGHDK and CDR2 SYGVNS.

The J gene is TRBJ1-1, the V gene TRBV5-1; no definite D call. Trimming left V 0 bases short and J 3 bases short, with 3 bases between. Germline values: CDR1 SGHRS, CDR2 YFSETQ. The CDR3 is 12 residues long. CDR3 amino acids: CASSLGYTEAFF. For the CDR3, the DNA is TGCGCCAGCAGCTTGGGGTACACTGAAGCTTTCTTT.

The chain is built from TRBV19 and TRBJ1-2; D remains unclear. V shed 9 bases and J shed 3 bases, with 8 bases lying between them. Per germline, CDR1 LNHDA and CDR2 SQIVND (reference sequence). This CDR3 spans 11 amino acids. The CDR3 DNA reads as TGTGCCAGCAGTGAGTACTATGGCTACACCTTC. The encoded protein is CASSEYYGYTF.